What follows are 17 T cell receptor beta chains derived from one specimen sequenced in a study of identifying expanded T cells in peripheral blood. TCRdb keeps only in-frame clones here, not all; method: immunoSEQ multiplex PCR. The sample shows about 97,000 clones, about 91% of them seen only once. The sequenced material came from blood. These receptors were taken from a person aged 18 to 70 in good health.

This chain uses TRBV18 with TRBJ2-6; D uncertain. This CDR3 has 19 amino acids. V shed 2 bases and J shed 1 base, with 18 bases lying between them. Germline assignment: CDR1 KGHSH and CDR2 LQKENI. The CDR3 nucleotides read TGTGCCAGCTCACCATTCCTGAGCTCCGTCCGTTCTGGGGCCAACGTCCTGACTTTC. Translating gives CASSPFLSSVRSGANVLTF.

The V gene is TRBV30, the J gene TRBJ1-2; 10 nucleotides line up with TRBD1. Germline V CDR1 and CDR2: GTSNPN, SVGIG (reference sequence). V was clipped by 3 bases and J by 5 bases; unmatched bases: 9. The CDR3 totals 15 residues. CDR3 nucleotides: TGTGCCTGGAGGGAGGGACAGGGGCGGCAATATGGCTACACCTTC. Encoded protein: CAWREGQGRQYGYTF.

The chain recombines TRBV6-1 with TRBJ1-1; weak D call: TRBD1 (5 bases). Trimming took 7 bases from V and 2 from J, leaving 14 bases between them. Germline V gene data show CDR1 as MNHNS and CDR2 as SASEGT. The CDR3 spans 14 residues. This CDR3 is CASTQDRLNTEAFF. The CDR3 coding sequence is TGTGCCAGCACCCAAGACAGACTAAACACTGAAGCTTTCTTT.

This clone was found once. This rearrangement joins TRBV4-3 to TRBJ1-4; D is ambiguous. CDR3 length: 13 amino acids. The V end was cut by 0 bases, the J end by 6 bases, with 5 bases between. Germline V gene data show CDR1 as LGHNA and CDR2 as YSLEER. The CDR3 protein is CASSQDRDEKLFF. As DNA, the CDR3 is TGCGCCAGCAGCCAAGATCGGGATGAAAAACTGTTTTTT.

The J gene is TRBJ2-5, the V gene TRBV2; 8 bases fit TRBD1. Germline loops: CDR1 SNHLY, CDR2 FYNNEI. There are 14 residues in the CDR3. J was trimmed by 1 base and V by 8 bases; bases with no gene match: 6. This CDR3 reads CASRRDRPQETQYF. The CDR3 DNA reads TGTGCCAGCCGACGGGACAGGCCCCAAGAGACCCAGTACTTC.

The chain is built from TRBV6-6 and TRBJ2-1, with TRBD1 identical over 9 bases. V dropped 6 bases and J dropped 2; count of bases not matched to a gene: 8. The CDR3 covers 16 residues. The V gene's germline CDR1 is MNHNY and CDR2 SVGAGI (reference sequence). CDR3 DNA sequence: TGTGCCAGCAGCACCGGGACAGGGTCCCCCTACAATGAGCAGTTCTTC. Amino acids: CASSTGTGSPYNEQFF.

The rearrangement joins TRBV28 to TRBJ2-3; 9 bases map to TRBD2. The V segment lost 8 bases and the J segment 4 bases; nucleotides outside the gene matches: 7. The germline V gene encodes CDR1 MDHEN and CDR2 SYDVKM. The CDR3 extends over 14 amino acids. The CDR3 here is CASRRGTSPDTQYF. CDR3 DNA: TGTGCCAGCCGCCGCGGGACTAGCCCAGATACGCAGTATTTT.

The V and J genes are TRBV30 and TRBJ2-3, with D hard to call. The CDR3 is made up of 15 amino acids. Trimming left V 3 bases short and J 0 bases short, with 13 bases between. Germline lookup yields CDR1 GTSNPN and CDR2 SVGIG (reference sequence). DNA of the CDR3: TGTGCCTGGAGCTCCGGGTTCCCTAGCACAGATACGCAGTATTTT. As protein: CAWSSGFPSTDTQYF.

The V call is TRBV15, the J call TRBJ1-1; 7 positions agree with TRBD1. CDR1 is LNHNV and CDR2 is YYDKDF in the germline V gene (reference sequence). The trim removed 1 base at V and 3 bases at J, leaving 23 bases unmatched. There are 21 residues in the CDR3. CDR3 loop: CATSRVPGGDMRQGGDTEAFF. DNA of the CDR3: TGTGCCACCAGCAGAGTTCCAGGAGGGGATATGAGACAGGGCGGCGACACTGAAGCTTTCTTT.

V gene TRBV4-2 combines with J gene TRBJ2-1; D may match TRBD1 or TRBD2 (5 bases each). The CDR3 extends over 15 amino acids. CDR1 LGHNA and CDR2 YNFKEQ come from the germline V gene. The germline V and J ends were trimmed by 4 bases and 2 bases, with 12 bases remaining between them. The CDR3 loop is CASSLRDETYNEQFF. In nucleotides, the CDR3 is TGTGCCAGCAGCCTCCGGGACGAAACCTACAATGAGCAGTTCTTC.

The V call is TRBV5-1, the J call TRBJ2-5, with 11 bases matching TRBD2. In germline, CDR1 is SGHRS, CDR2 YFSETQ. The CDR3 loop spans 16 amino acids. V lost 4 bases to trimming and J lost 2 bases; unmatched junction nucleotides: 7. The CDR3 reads CASSAPGLADQETQYF. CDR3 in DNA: TGCGCCAGCAGCGCCCCGGGACTAGCGGATCAAGAGACCCAGTACTTC. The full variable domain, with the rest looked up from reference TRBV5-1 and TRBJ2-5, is KAGVTQTPRYLIKTRGQQVTLSCSPISGHRSVSWYQQTPGQGLQFLFEYFSETQRNKGNFPGRFSGRQFSNSRSEMNVSTLELGDSALYLCASSAPGLADQETQYFGPGTRLLVL.

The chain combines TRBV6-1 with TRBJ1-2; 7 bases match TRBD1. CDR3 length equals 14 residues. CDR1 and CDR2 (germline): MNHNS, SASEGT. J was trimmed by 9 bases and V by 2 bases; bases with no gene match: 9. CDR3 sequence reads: CASSETDRSESYTF. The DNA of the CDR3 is TGTGCCAGCAGTGAAACGGACAGGTCGGAGAGCTACACCTTC.

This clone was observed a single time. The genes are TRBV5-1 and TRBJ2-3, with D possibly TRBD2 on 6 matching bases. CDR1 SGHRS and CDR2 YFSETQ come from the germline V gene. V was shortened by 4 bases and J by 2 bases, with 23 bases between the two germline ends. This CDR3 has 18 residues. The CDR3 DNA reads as TGCGCCAGCAGCGATTCAACTCAAGCGGGCCTCCTCACAGATACGCAGTATTTT. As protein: CASSDSTQAGLLTDTQYF.

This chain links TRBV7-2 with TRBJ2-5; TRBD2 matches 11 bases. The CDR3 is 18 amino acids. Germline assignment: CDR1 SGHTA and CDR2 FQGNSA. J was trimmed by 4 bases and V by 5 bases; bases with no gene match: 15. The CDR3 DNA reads TGTGCCAGCAGCCCACGGCCTAGCGGGGGGCCCCGCCGAGAGACCCAGTACTTC. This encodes CASSPRPSGGPRRETQYF.

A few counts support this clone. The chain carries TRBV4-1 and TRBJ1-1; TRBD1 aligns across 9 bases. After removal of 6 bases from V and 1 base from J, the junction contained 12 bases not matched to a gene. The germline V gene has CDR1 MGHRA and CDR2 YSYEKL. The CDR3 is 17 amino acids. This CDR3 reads CASRIRGQGNANTEAFF. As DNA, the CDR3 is TGCGCCAGCAGAATTAGGGGACAGGGTAACGCGAACACTGAAGCTTTCTTT.

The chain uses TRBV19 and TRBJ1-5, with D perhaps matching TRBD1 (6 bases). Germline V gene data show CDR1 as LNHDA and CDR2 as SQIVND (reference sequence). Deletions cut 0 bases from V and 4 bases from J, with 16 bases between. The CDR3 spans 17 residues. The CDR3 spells CASSIEGGRGGNQPQHF. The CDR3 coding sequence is TGTGCCAGTAGTATAGAGGGGGGCAGGGGTGGTAATCAGCCCCAGCATTTT.

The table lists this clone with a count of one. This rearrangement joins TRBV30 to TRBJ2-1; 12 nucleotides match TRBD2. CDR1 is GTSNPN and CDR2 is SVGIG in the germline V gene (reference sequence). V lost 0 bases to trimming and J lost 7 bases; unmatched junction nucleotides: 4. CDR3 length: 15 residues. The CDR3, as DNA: TGTGCCTGGAGTGTACCCGGACTAGCGGGGAATGAGCAGTTCTTC. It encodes CAWSVPGLAGNEQFF.